The sequence of this TCR beta chain was determined in a study of blood T cell repertoires in COVID-19. The CDR3 sequence is 15 residues long. J was trimmed by 0 bases and V by 5 bases; bases with no gene match: 4. The germline V gene has CDR1 SGHAT and CDR2 FQNNGV. TCRdb keeps only in-frame clones here, not all; method: immunoSEQ multiplex PCR. The repertoire holds around 260,000 clones, around 84% seen once, with 4.2% in the top ten. The TCR comes from a man in his 60s with acute or convalescent COVID-19. The genes are TRBV11-2 and TRBJ2-3; TRBD1 agrees at 8 bases. The sample taken for sequencing was peripheral blood. DNA for the CDR3: TGTGCCAGCAGCCTAGGGGACAGGAGCACAGATACGCAGTATTTT. It encodes CASSLGDRSTDTQYF.